A single sample gave rise to the 27 T cell receptor beta chains below, sequenced in a study of blood T cell repertoires in COVID-19. Sequenced by immunoSEQ multiplex PCR; TCRdb stores in-frame clones only, minus some. Of approximately 360,000 clones in the sample, roughly 90% are singletons; the top ten hold around 1.3%. Input material: peripheral blood. The receptors shown here come from a man aged 35 to 55 with acute or convalescent COVID-19.

CDR3 nucleotide sequence: TGTGCCAGCAGCCAAGTAAGAGTCGACAGGCGTAATGAAAAACTGTTTTTT. Its translation: CASSQVRVDRRNEKLFF. The chain joins TRBV14 to TRBJ1-4, with D possibly being TRBD1 (6 bases). This CDR3 is 17 amino acids long. V dropped 1 base and J dropped 4 bases, with 16 bases sitting between them. Germline lookup yields CDR1 SGHDN and CDR2 FVKESK. The entire variable domain, with the rest obtained from reference TRBV14 and TRBJ1-4, is as follows: EAGVTQFPSHSVIEKGQTVTLRCDPISGHDNLYWYRRVMGKEIKFLLHFVKESKQDESGMPNNRFLAERTGGTYSTLKVQPAELEDSGVYFCASSQVRVDRRNEKLFFGSGTQLSVL.

Here the CDR3 DNA reads TGTGCCAGTAGTGTTTCGACAGCAACTAATGAAAAACTGTTTTTT. This encodes CASSVSTATNEKLFF. This chain connects TRBV19 to TRBJ1-4; D may be TRBD1 (5 bases). The V and J ends lost 5 bases and 0 bases respectively, with 10 bases between them. The CDR3 is 15 residues long. Germline V gene data show CDR1 as LNHDA and CDR2 as SQIVND (reference sequence).

The rearrangement joins TRBV7-8 to TRBJ1-6; 10 nucleotides align to TRBD1. This CDR3 contains 16 residues. Germline V gene lookup returns CDR1 SGHVS and CDR2 FQNEAQ. V lost 3 bases to trimming and J lost 7 bases; unmatched junction nucleotides: 6. This chain's CDR3 is CASSFSSGQGNSPLHF. CDR3 DNA sequence: TGTGCCAGCAGCTTCTCGTCGGGACAGGGGAATTCACCCCTCCACTTT.

This sequence joins TRBV7-3 and TRBJ1-6; 7 nucleotides match TRBD1. Germline lookup yields CDR1 SGHTA and CDR2 FQGTGA. The CDR3 loop spans 14 amino acids. J gave up 7 bases and V 2 bases, and 2 bases lay outside the gene matches. The CDR3, as DNA: TGTGCCAGCAGCTTATGGGGACAGAATTCACCCCTCCACTTT. Amino acid sequence: CASSLWGQNSPLHF.

J is TRBJ2-7 and V is TRBV27; 8 nucleotides match TRBD1. Germline V CDR1 and CDR2: MNHEY, SMNVEV (reference sequence). The CDR3 totals 15 residues. V trimming: 4 bases; J trimming: 2 bases; junction bases outside the gene matches: 7. The DNA of the CDR3 is TGTGCCAGCAGTTCCCCCGGGACAGGAACCTACGAGCAGTACTTC. Residues: CASSSPGTGTYEQYF.

Here the CDR3 DNA reads TGTGCCAGCAGCTTAGGAGCGGGCGGCCCTTACAATGAGCAGTTCTTC. Translated: CASSLGAGGPYNEQFF. V and J are TRBV11-3 and TRBJ2-1, with D maybe TRBD2 (6 bases). Trimming left V 1 base short and J 4 bases short, with 14 bases between. CDR3 length: 16 residues. The V gene's germline CDR1 is SGHNT and CDR2 YENEEA.

V usage is TRBV7-6 and J usage is TRBJ2-2; TRBD2 aligns across 8 bases. The CDR3 is 18 amino acids. V shed 1 base and J 4 bases; nucleotides not matched to a gene: 11. In germline, CDR1 is SGHVS, CDR2 FNYEAQ. CDR3 in DNA: TGTGCCAGCAGCTTAGTCCTGCAGGGACTAGGGAGCACCGGGGAGCTGTTTTTT. This sequence encodes CASSLVLQGLGSTGELFF.

The rearrangement joins TRBV7-2 to TRBJ2-2, with unresolved D. Trimming removed 5 bases from V and 11 bases from J, with 9 bases in between. Germline loops: CDR1 SGHTA, CDR2 FQGNSA. This CDR3 region has 11 residues. CDR3 DNA: TGTGCCAGCAGCGAAACGCGAGAGCTGTTTTTT. Translating it yields CASSETRELFF.

This clone has a single count. The chain carries TRBV30 and TRBJ1-2, with 8 bases that match TRBD1. CDR3 length equals 13 residues. The V segment lost 5 bases and the J segment 8 bases; nucleotides outside the gene matches: 10. Germline assignment: CDR1 GTSNPN and CDR2 SVGIG (reference sequence). The CDR3 DNA reads TGTGCCTGGTCATACCGACGACAGGGGGGCTACACCTTC. Translation gives CAWSYRRQGGYTF.

The chain carries TRBV6-5 and TRBJ1-5, with 8 bases identical to TRBD1. Germline-derived CDR1 and CDR2 are MNHEY and SVGAGI. CDR3 length: 15 amino acids. The V gene end was trimmed by 2 bases and the J gene end by 4 bases; junction bases not matched to a gene: 4. Written as DNA, the CDR3 is TGTGCCAGCAGTTACCAGACAGGGGCAAATCAGCCCCAGCATTTT. Its translation is CASSYQTGANQPQHF.

The chain has TRBV5-5 and TRBJ1-4; a possible D gene is TRBD1 (6 bases). Germline V gene sequence: CDR1 SGHKS, CDR2 YYEKEE (reference sequence). The CDR3 contains 15 residues. Trimming pared 3 bases from V and 0 bases from J, leaving 9 bases between. Here the CDR3 DNA reads TGTGCCAGCAGCTCGAACAGGGCAACTAATGAAAAACTGTTTTTT. Residues: CASSSNRATNEKLFF. The full variable domain, with the rest looked up from reference TRBV5-5 and TRBJ1-4, is DAGVTQSPTHLIKTRGQQVTLRCSPISGHKSVSWYQQVLGQGPQFIFQYYEKEERGRGNFPDRFSARQFPNYSSELNVNALLLGDSALYLCASSSNRATNEKLFFGSGTQLSVL.

This clone has a single count. The rearrangement joins TRBV7-2 to TRBJ2-7, with 7 positions matching TRBD2. J was trimmed by 3 bases and V by 1 base; bases with no gene match: 6. This CDR3 has 15 amino acids. Germline V gene lookup returns CDR1 SGHTA and CDR2 FQGNSA. The CDR3 sequence: CASSLVPGGYYEQYF. The CDR3 region has the DNA TGTGCCAGCAGCTTAGTACCCGGGGGGTACTACGAGCAGTACTTC.

In the case of this clone: Other DNA sequences in the sample encode the same CDR3. The V and J genes are TRBV28 and TRBJ2-4, with 7 bases aligning to TRBD1. The CDR3 sequence is 15 residues long. The V gene's germline CDR1 is MDHEN and CDR2 SYDVKM. Unmatched junction bases numbered 4, after V lost 5 bases and J lost 0 bases. This chain's CDR3 is CASSRDRLAKNIQYF. CDR3 nucleotide sequence: TGTGCCAGCAGTAGGGACAGACTAGCCAAAAACATTCAGTACTTC. Full variable domain (missing parts from reference TRBV28 and TRBJ2-4): DVKVTQSSRYLVKRTGEKVFLECVQDMDHENMFWYRQDPGLGLRLIYFSYDVKMKEKGDIPEGYSVSREKKERFSLILESASTNQTSMYLCASSRDRLAKNIQYFGAGTRLSVL.

The chain recombines TRBV29-1 with TRBJ2-5; tentative D call: TRBD1 (6 bases). Per germline, CDR1 SQVTM and CDR2 ANQGSEA. This CDR3 is 14 amino acids long. The ends were cut back, 3 bases at V and 7 bases at J, with 18 bases in the middle. In nucleotides, the CDR3 is TGCAGCGTTGAGCCAACAGGGACCGGATGGACCCAGTACTTC. Amino acid sequence: CSVEPTGTGWTQYF. Drawing the rest from reference TRBV29-1 and TRBJ2-5, the complete variable domain is SAVISQKPSRDICQRGTSLTIQCQVDSQVTMMFWYRQQPGQSLTLIATANQGSEATYESGFVIDKFPISRPNLTFSTLTVSNMSPEDSSIYLCSVEPTGTGWTQYFGPGTRLLVL.

The V and J genes are TRBV7-8 and TRBJ1-4, with D maybe TRBD1 (5 bases). V lost 5 bases and J 10 bases, leaving 20 bases between the germline ends. Germline assignment: CDR1 SGHVS and CDR2 FQNEAQ. The CDR3 extends over 15 amino acids. DNA for the CDR3: TGTGCCAGCAGCGGGACCGGGAGGGACGCTGGAAAACTGTTTTTT. Residues: CASSGTGRDAGKLFF.

This clone was picked up one time. The chain combines TRBV7-9 with TRBJ1-2; no clear D gene. This CDR3 is built from 15 residues. Between the trimmed V and J ends, which lost 0 bases and 4 bases, there was a span of 12 bases. CDR1 is SEHNR and CDR2 is FQNEAQ in the germline V gene (reference sequence). Written as DNA, the CDR3 is TGTGCCAGCAGCTTAGCGTCTTCGGGGAGCTATGGCTACACCTTC. Its protein product is CASSLASSGSYGYTF.

This clone has just one count. This chain links TRBV7-2 with TRBJ2-2; a weak D match, TRBD2 (6 bases). Germline loops: CDR1 SGHTA, CDR2 FQGNSA. The CDR3 spans 16 residues. The ends were cut back, 4 bases at V and 3 bases at J, with 15 bases in the middle. CDR3 DNA: TGTGCCAGCAGCTCGCGGAGGGACCCGGACACCGGGGAGCTGTTTTTT. The encoded protein is CASSSRRDPDTGELFF.

The chain recombines TRBV6-5 with TRBJ2-1; 7 nucleotides agree with TRBD2. This CDR3 has 14 amino acids. The V gene's germline CDR1 is MNHEY and CDR2 SVGAGI. V trimming: 7 bases; J trimming: 5 bases; junction bases outside the gene matches: 8. CDR3 in DNA: TGTGCCAGCATCTCGACGGGGGGAAACAATGAGCAGTTCTTC. It is translated as CASISTGGNNEQFF.

This chain links TRBV7-8 with TRBJ2-1; maybe TRBD1 (6 bases). CDR3 length: 16 amino acids. Per germline, CDR1 SGHVS and CDR2 FQNEAQ. Trimming took off 4 bases at V and 5 bases at J, with 18 bases between the two ends. CDR3 DNA: TGTGCCAGCAGCTCCCCCCCCCAGGGGATCCACAATGAGCAGTTCTTC. This sequence encodes CASSSPPQGIHNEQFF.

The V gene is TRBV4-1, the J gene TRBJ1-1; 7 bases are shared with TRBD1. J was trimmed by 4 bases and V by 1 base; bases with no gene match: 6. Per germline, CDR1 MGHRA and CDR2 YSYEKL. CDR3 size: 15 residues. The CDR3 sequence is CASSQGQGFVTEAFF. DNA for the CDR3: TGCGCCAGCAGCCAAGGACAGGGTTTCGTCACTGAAGCTTTCTTT.

DNA for the CDR3: TGTGCCAGCAGAAGAGTTAAGAGCTATGGCTACACCTTC. It translates to CASRRVKSYGYTF. This rearrangement joins TRBV6-5 to TRBJ1-2; D ambiguous. Trimming shortened V by 6 bases and J by 4 bases, and 12 bases separated the two germline ends. The CDR3 length is 13 residues. The germline gives CDR1 MNHEY, CDR2 SVGAGI.

The chain recombines TRBV30 with TRBJ1-5, with 9 bases lining up with TRBD1. Losses at the gene ends were 6 bases for V and 7 bases for J; bases not matched to a gene: 4. The CDR3 is 12 amino acids. CDR1 and CDR2 from the germline V gene are GTSNPN and SVGIG (reference sequence). The CDR3: CACDRGRQPQHF. CDR3 coding DNA: TGTGCCTGTGACAGGGGGAGGCAGCCCCAGCATTTT. The full variable domain, in which reference TRBV30 and TRBJ1-5 provide the parts outside the CDR3, is SQTIHQWPATLVQPVGSPLSLECTVEGTSNPNLYWYRQAAGRGLQLLFYSVGIGQISSEVPQNLSASRPQDRQFILSSKKLLLSDSGFYLCACDRGRQPQHFGDGTRLSIL.

This chain links TRBV7-8 with TRBJ2-1; 7 bases match TRBD1. The CDR3 sequence is 16 residues long. From germline, CDR1 is SGHVS and CDR2 FQNEAQ. V was pared by 4 bases and J by 0 bases, with 6 bases of the junction left unmatched. The DNA of the CDR3 is TGTGCCAGCAGCTCCTTGACAGGGAACTCCTACAATGAGCAGTTCTTC. Its translation is CASSSLTGNSYNEQFF.

The rearrangement joins TRBV28 to TRBJ2-7, with D hard to call. This CDR3 has 12 amino acids. V dropped 3 bases and J dropped 2 bases, with 5 bases sitting between them. Germline assignment: CDR1 MDHEN and CDR2 SYDVKM. CDR3 coding DNA: TGTGCCAGCAGTTTCAGGCCCTACGAGCAGTACTTC. This gives the protein CASSFRPYEQYF.

The chain is built from TRBV27 and TRBJ1-2; 11 bases match TRBD1. V lost 5 bases, J lost 4 bases, and 6 bases stayed unmatched. The CDR3 sequence is 15 residues long. The germline V gene has CDR1 MNHEY and CDR2 SMNVEV (reference sequence). CDR3 nucleotide sequence: TGTGCCAGCAGTCCGGGACAGGGGGTTCCCTATGGCTACACCTTC. It encodes CASSPGQGVPYGYTF.

The count of this clone is one. The chain links TRBV2 to TRBJ1-2, with TRBD1 identical over 7 bases. V trimming: 2 bases; J trimming: 2 bases; junction bases outside the gene matches: 5. The CDR3 contains 15 residues. CDR1 is SNHLY, CDR2 FYNNEI, per germline. The CDR3 coding sequence is TGTGCCAGCAGTGAACAGGGGGTTCCAAACTATGGCTACACCTTC. This encodes CASSEQGVPNYGYTF. The variable domain in full, completed from reference TRBV2 and TRBJ1-2, reads EPEVTQTPSHQVTQMGQEVILRCVPISNHLYFYWYRQILGQKVEFLVSFYNNEISEKSEIFDDQFSVERPDGSNFTLKIRSTKLEDSAMYFCASSEQGVPNYGYTFGSGTRLTVV.

CDR3 sequence (DNA): TGTGCCAGTAGTCCAGGAAACTATGGCTACACCTTC. It translates to CASSPGNYGYTF. The chain employs TRBV19 and TRBJ1-2; D is undetermined. Germline CDR1 reads LNHDA; CDR2 reads SQIVND (reference sequence). The CDR3 sequence is 12 residues long. The V and J ends lost 5 bases and 2 bases respectively, with 6 bases between them. The complete variable domain, with remaining parts taken from reference TRBV19 and TRBJ1-2, reads DGGITQSPKYLFRKEGQNVTLSCEQNLNHDAMYWYRQDPGQGLRLIYYSQIVNDFQKGDIAEGYSVSREKKESFPLTVTSAQKNPTAFYLCASSPGNYGYTFGSGTRLTVV.